This paragraph reports one TCR beta chain. TCRdb recomputed calls from the RT-PCR reads with MiXCR, one row per CDR3 protein. Seen here are 150,000 to 200,000 distinct CDR3 sequences, approximately 24% observed once, and the top ten hold 20% to 30%. These data are taken from a study of patients and donors after allogeneic stem cell transplantation. This CDR3 spans 17 amino acids. Germline V CDR1 and CDR2: SGHTA, FQGNSA. Unmatched junction bases numbered 4, after V lost 0 bases and J lost 6 bases. The chain carries TRBV7-2 and TRBJ2-1; 14 bases are shared with TRBD2. What was sequenced was blood, either unsorted or a sorted T cell fraction (not recorded which). The clonotype was recovered from a human donor who was either an allogeneic HSCT recipient or a stem cell or donor lymphocyte infusion donor (not recorded which). It is not recorded whose cells these are; they may come from a transplant donor. The CDR3 nucleotides read TGTGCCAGCAGCTTAGCGCCGGGACTAGCGGGGGCCAATGAGCAGTTCTTC. It yields the protein CASSLAPGLAGANEQFF.